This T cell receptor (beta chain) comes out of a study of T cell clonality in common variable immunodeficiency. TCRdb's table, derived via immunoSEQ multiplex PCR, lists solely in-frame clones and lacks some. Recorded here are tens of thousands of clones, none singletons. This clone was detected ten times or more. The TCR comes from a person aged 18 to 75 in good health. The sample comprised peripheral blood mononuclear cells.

Partial CDR3 DNA: TGCGCCAGCAGCAGGGGACAGGCGAACACCGGGGAG. Translated, it gives CASSRGQANTGE. The full-length CDR3 reads as CASSRGQANTGELFF. The chain has TRBV5-1 and TRBJ2-2, with 8 bases identical to TRBD1. Read data end 3 residues before the CDR3 end; the end is taken from the germline J gene. CDR3 length: 15 amino acids. CDR1 and CDR2 (germline): SGHRS, YFSETQ. V was pared by 4 bases and J by 0 bases, with 2 bases of the junction left unmatched.